These 19 T cell receptor beta chains were all obtained from the same sample, sequenced in a study of identical twins. TCRdb processed the 5' RACE reads anew with MiXCR; each CDR3 protein has one entry. The table shows 700,000 to 950,000 distinct CDR3 sequences, with approximately 13% occurring only once. A further study also used this sample, focusing on yellow fever vaccine responses in identical twins.

The sequencing sample was made of PBMCs. These TCRs come from a woman aged 18-29 years in good health.

This clonotype was seen only a few times. The CDR3 spells CASSPGRTSSYNEQFF. The CDR3 bases are TGTGCCAGCAGCCCAGGGAGGACTAGCTCCTACAATGAGCAGTTCTTC. The chain combines TRBV2 with TRBJ2-1, with 7 bases that match TRBD2. The CDR3 runs to 16 residues. Germline loops: CDR1 SNHLY, CDR2 FYNNEI. V lost 6 bases, J lost 0 bases, and 8 bases stayed unmatched.

The chain recombines TRBV29-1 with TRBJ1-2; D remains unclear. V was clipped by 2 bases and J by 6 bases, with 7 bases between them. Germline CDR1 reads SQVTM; CDR2 reads ANQGSEA. The CDR3 length is 11 residues. The CDR3 DNA is TGCAGCGTTGAAATTGGGGATGGCTACACCTTC. It encodes CSVEIGDGYTF.

This clonotype has ten or more counts. This chain connects TRBV5-1 to TRBJ1-1; TRBD1 is a possible D gene (5 bases). Germline V gene lookup returns CDR1 SGHRS and CDR2 YFSETQ. The V and J ends lost 5 bases and 4 bases respectively, with 18 bases between them. The CDR3 covers 15 residues. As DNA, the CDR3 is TGCGCCAGCAGACGCCGGCAGGGCGACGTCACTGAAGCTTTCTTT. Protein product: CASRRRQGDVTEAFF.

The rearrangement links TRBV2 to TRBJ1-1; D ambiguous. V was pared by 4 bases and J by 5 bases, with 8 bases between. This CDR3 comprises 12 residues. CDR1 and CDR2 from the germline V gene are SNHLY and FYNNEI. The CDR3, as DNA: TGTGCCAGCAGTGTGGACTGGACTGAAGCTTTCTTT. It specifies CASSVDWTEAFF.

The V and J genes are TRBV20-1 and TRBJ2-5; D remains unclear. Trimming took 2 bases from V and 0 from J, leaving 7 bases between them. Germline V lookup: CDR1 DFQATT, CDR2 SNEGSKA (reference sequence). This CDR3 has 13 residues. The CDR3 bases are TGCAGTGCTAGACACGCTAACCAAGAGACCCAGTACTTC. Translation gives CSARHANQETQYF.

The chain links TRBV11-2 to TRBJ2-2, with D hard to call. Trimming took off 5 bases at V and 0 bases at J, with 13 bases between the two ends. This CDR3 spans 16 amino acids. Germline-derived CDR1 and CDR2 are SGHAT and FQNNGV. Here the CDR3 reads CASSKFPQTNTGELFF. CDR3 bases: TGTGCCAGCAGCAAGTTCCCGCAGACGAACACCGGGGAGCTGTTTTTT.

This clonotype was found a few times. The CDR3: CASSLNREKLFF. DNA of the CDR3: TGTGCCAGCAGTTTGAACAGGGAGAAACTGTTTTTT. The chain is built from TRBV12-3 or TRBV12-4 and TRBJ1-4; a weak D match, TRBD1 (6 bases). Trimming removed 3 bases at V and 11 bases at J, with 10 bases between. CDR3 length: 12 residues.

The J gene is TRBJ2-7, the V gene TRBV10-3, with 9 bases fitting TRBD1. The V segment lost 6 bases and the J segment 4 bases; nucleotides outside the gene matches: 7. Germline CDR1 ENHRY, CDR2 SYGVKD. The CDR3 consists of 14 residues. The CDR3 loop reads CAISPGQGLYEQYF. The CDR3 nucleotides are TGTGCCATCAGCCCGGGACAGGGCTTATACGAGCAGTACTTC.

The chain employs TRBV7-8 and TRBJ2-5; D is unresolved. Per germline, CDR1 SGHVS and CDR2 FQNEAQ. V was cut by 7 bases and J by 4 bases, with 13 bases left in between. The CDR3 extends over 13 amino acids. CDR3 protein: CASKAGLRETQYF. Here the CDR3 DNA reads TGTGCCAGCAAGGCCGGATTACGAGAGACCCAGTACTTC.

The chain carries TRBV7-7 and TRBJ1-2; possible D gene TRBD1, 5 bases. The CDR3 has 12 residues. CDR1 SSHAT and CDR2 FNYEAQ come from the germline V gene (reference sequence). Deletions cut 10 bases from V and 6 bases from J, with 15 bases between. The CDR3 spells CAIQDPTHGYTF. The CDR3, as DNA: TGTGCCATACAGGACCCGACCCATGGCTACACCTTC. Together with reference TRBV7-7 and TRBJ1-2, the CDR3 gives the full variable domain: GAGVSQSPRYKVTKRGQDVTLRCDPISSHATLYWYQQALGQGPEFLTYFNYEAQPDKSGLPSDRFSAERPEGSISTLTIQRTEQRDSAMYRCAIQDPTHGYTFGSGTRLTVV.

The chain joins TRBV20-1 to TRBJ1-5; TRBD1 aligns across 11 bases. The CDR3 covers 14 residues. The trim removed 6 bases at V and 5 bases at J, leaving 6 bases unmatched. From germline, CDR1 is DFQATT and CDR2 SNEGSKA (reference sequence). The CDR3 bases are TGCAGTGCCCTCAGGACAGGGGGCGATCAGCCCCAGCATTTT. It encodes CSALRTGGDQPQHF.

This sequence joins TRBV18 and TRBJ1-2, with 7 bases fitting TRBD1. This CDR3 has 13 amino acids. J was trimmed by 7 bases and V by 5 bases; bases with no gene match: 7. CDR1 is KGHSH and CDR2 is LQKENI in the germline V gene. The CDR3, as DNA: TGTGCCAGCTCAGCGACAGGGTCCCCTGGCTACACCTTC. It encodes CASSATGSPGYTF. Filled out from reference TRBV18 and TRBJ1-2, the complete variable domain reads NAGVMQNPRHLVRRRGQEARLRCSPMKGHSHVYWYRQLPEEGLKFMVYLQKENIIDESGMPKERFSAEFPKEGPSILRIQQVVRGDSAAYFCASSATGSPGYTFGSGTRLTVV.

The chain combines TRBV5-4 with TRBJ2-3; D unresolved. Germline V gene data show CDR1 as SGHNT and CDR2 as YYREEE (reference sequence). V lost 3 bases and J 0 bases, leaving 11 bases between the germline ends. This CDR3 is built from 15 residues. The CDR3 sequence is CASSSLVTSTDTQYF. The CDR3 region has the DNA TGTGCCAGCAGCTCATTGGTAACTAGCACAGATACGCAGTATTTT.

This sequence joins TRBV20-1 and TRBJ1-5; 7 bases line up with TRBD1. Germline V lookup: CDR1 DFQATT, CDR2 SNEGSKA (reference sequence). V lost 5 bases, J lost 5 bases, and 6 bases stayed unmatched. The CDR3 runs 13 residues. This CDR3 is CSAEQGRDQPQHF. CDR3 DNA: TGCAGTGCTGAACAGGGGAGAGATCAGCCCCAGCATTTT.

This clonotype has a count of ten or more. The gene calls are TRBV7-9 and TRBJ1-1; D not certain. V was clipped by 5 bases and J by 4 bases, with 17 bases between them. Germline V gene sequence: CDR1 SEHNR, CDR2 FQNEAQ (reference sequence). The CDR3 has 15 residues. As DNA, the CDR3 is TGTGCCAGCAGCCAACGGGTCACCCGGGGCACTGAAGCTTTCTTT. It yields the protein CASSQRVTRGTEAFF.

This chain links TRBV10-3 with TRBJ1-6, with a possible D match to TRBD1 (6 bases). Germline CDR1 ENHRY, CDR2 SYGVKD. This CDR3 is 15 amino acids long. V was cut by 3 bases and J by 6 bases, with 12 bases left in between. In DNA, the CDR3 is TGTGCCATCAGTGACGGGGGGCTGCTTAATTCACCCCTCCACTTT. Translating it yields CAISDGGLLNSPLHF.

This clonotype was counted ten times or more. V is TRBV3-1 and J is TRBJ2-3; D is ambiguous. Germline CDR1 reads LGHDT; CDR2 reads YNNKEL (reference sequence). The CDR3 contains 12 residues. Trimming left V 0 bases short and J 7 bases short, with 5 bases between. This chain's CDR3 is CASSQEWYTQYF. The CDR3 DNA reads TGTGCCAGCAGCCAAGAATGGTATACGCAGTATTTT.

This clonotype has more than one count but fewer than ten. V is TRBV29-1 and J is TRBJ2-1, with D unclear. CDR1 is SQVTM, CDR2 ANQGSEA, per germline. This CDR3 region has 16 residues. The V gene lost 4 bases and the J gene lost 0 bases, with 16 bases spanning the gap. The CDR3: CSVVPHISSSYNEQFF. The CDR3 region has the DNA TGCAGCGTTGTACCCCATATTAGCAGCTCCTACAATGAGCAGTTCTTC.

The table lists this clonotype with many counts. This chain links TRBV3-1 with TRBJ2-3, with unresolved D. The CDR3 length is 15 residues. The germline CDR1 and CDR2 sequences are LGHDT and YNNKEL (reference sequence). V lost 3 bases and J lost 0, with 10 bases in between. CDR3 nucleotide sequence: TGTGCCAGCAGCCATAGACCGTCTAGCACAGATACGCAGTATTTT. The encoded protein is CASSHRPSSTDTQYF.